This entry concerns a single T cell receptor (beta chain). CDR3 length: 14 amino acids. Germline lookup yields CDR1 MNHEY and CDR2 SMNVEV (reference sequence). The record originates from a study of T cells expressing NK-cell markers. Using the 5' RACE reads, TCRdb records one entry per CDR3 protein without DNA. The table lists roughly 280,000 distinct CDR3 sequences. The TCR comes from a man between 18 and 35 years old in good health. Sequencing input: blood T cells: a sorted CD56 or NKG2C T cell subset, CD4+ or CD8+ T cells, or bulk PBMC T cells (not recorded which). The chain employs TRBV27 and TRBJ2-1; TCRdb's D gene call, TRBD1, goes unchecked for lack of DNA. The CDR3 sequence is CASSRRGQYNEQFF.